This TCR beta chain was sequenced in a study of shared clonotypes between healthy human individuals. Findings of the study overall: Relative to their counterparts shared across all four donors, non-shared clonotypes exhibited diminished generation probabilities.

Splitting of CD4+ cells produced CD45RA+ naive and CD45RA-negative memory subsets. The CDR3 sequence is 14 residues long. Germline assignment: CDR1 SGHDT and CDR2 YYEEEE. V was clipped by 0 bases and J by 6 bases; unmatched bases: 3. Comments on this clone: Its antigen is undetermined.

Sorted-subset replicate PCRs used roughly 220 ng DNA, some 30,000 T cell genomes. Generated by immunoSEQ multiplex PCR, the TCRdb table keeps only in-frame clones and is missing some. The sample has 950,000 to 1,100,000 clones, roughly 75% seen once. Sequences were obtained from memory CD4+ T cells sorted from blood. Subset given: CD45RA-negative fraction. V gene TRBV5-6 combines with J gene TRBJ2-7, with 10 bases matching TRBD1. This clonotype originated in a man aged 18 to 29 in good health. This chain's CDR3 is CASSLATGGGEQYF. CDR3 bases: TGTGCCAGCAGCTTGGCGACAGGGGGCGGCGAGCAGTACTTC.